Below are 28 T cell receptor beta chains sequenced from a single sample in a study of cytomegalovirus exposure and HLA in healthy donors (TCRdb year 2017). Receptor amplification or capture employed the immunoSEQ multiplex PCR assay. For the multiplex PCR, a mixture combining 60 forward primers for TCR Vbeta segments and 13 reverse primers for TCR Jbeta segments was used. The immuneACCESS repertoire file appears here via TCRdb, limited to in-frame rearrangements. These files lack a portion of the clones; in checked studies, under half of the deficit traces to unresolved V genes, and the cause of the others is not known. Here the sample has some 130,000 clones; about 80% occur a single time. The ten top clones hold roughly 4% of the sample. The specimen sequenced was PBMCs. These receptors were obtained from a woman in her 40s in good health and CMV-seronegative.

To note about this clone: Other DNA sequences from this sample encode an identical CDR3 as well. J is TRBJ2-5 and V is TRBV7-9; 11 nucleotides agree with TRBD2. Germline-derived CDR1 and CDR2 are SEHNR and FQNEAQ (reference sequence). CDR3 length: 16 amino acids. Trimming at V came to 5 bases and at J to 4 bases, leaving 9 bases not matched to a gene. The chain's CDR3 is CASSLSGGASGETQYF. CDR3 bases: TGTGCCAGCAGCCTTAGCGGGGGGGCCTCGGGAGAGACCCAGTACTTC.

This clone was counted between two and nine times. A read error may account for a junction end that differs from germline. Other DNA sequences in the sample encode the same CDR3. The chain's CDR3 is CATSRDPPGQSISYEQYF. In DNA, the CDR3 is TGTGCCACCAGCCGAGATCCCCCAGGACAAAGCATTTCCTACGAGCAGTACTTC. The chain links TRBV15 to TRBJ2-7, with a weak D call TRBD1 (5 bases). CDR3 length: 18 residues. Germline CDR1 LNHNV, CDR2 YYDKDF (reference sequence).

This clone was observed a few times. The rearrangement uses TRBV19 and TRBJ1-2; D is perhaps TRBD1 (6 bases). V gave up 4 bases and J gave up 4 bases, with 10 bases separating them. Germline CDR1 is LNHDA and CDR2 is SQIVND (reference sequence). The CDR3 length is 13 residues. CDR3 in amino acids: CASSRQEFYGYTF. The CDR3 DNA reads TGTGCCAGTAGTAGACAGGAGTTCTATGGCTACACCTTC.

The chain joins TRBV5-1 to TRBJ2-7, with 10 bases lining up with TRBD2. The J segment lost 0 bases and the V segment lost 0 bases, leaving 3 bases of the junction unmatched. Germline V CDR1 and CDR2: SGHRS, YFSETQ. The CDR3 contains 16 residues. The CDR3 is CASSLEAGGLSYEQYF. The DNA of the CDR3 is TGCGCCAGCAGCTTGGAAGCGGGGGGGCTCTCCTACGAGCAGTACTTC.

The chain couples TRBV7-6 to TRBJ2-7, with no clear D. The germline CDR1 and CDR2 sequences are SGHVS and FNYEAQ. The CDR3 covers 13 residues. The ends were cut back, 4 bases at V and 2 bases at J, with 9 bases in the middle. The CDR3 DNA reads TGTGCCAGCAGCTCCCCTCTAACCTACGAGCAGTACTTC. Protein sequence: CASSSPLTYEQYF.

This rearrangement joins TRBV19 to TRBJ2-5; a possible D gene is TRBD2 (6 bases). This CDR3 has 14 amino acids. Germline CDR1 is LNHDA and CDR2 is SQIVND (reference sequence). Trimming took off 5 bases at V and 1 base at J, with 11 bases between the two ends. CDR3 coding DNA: TGTGCCAGTAGTCCGGGACTTCTCCAAGAGACCCAGTACTTC. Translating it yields CASSPGLLQETQYF.

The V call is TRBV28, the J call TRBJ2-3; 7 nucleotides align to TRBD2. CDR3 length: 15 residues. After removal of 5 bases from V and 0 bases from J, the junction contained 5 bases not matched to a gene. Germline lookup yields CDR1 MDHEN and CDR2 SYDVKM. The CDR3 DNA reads TGTGCCAGCAGTGTCACTAGCGCAAGCACAGATACGCAGTATTTT. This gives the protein CASSVTSASTDTQYF.

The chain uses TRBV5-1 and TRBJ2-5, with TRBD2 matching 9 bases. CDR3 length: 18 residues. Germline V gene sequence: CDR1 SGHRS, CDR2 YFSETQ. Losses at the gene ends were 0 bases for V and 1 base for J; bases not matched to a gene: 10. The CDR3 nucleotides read TGCGCCAGCAGCTTGGGGGTAGCGGGGGCCATAACCCAAGAGACCCAGTACTTC. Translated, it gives CASSLGVAGAITQETQYF.

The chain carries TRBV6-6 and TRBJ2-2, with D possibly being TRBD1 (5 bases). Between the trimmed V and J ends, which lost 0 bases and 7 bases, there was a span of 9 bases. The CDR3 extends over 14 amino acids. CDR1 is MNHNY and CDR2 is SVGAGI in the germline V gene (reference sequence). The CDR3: CASSYSRRGGELFF. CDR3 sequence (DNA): TGTGCCAGCAGTTACTCGAGAAGGGGCGGGGAGCTGTTTTTT.

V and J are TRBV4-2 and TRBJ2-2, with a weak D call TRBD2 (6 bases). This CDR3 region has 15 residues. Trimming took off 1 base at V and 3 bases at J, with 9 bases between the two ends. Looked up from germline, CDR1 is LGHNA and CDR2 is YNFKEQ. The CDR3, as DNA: TGTGCCAGCAGCCAAGGGACTACCCACACCGGGGAGCTGTTTTTT. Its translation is CASSQGTTHTGELFF.

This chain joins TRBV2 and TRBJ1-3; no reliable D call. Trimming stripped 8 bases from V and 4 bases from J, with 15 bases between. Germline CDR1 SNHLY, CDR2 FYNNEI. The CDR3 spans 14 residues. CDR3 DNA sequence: TGTGCCAGCCGAAACTCGACAAGGGGAAACACCATATATTTT. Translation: CASRNSTRGNTIYF.

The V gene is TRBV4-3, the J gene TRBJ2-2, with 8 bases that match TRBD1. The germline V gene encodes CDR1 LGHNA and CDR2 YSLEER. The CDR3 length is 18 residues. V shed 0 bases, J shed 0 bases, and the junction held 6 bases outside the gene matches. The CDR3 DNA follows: TGCGCCAGCAGCCAAGATCTGGGGGACAGGTCGAACACCGGGGAGCTGTTTTTT. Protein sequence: CASSQDLGDRSNTGELFF.

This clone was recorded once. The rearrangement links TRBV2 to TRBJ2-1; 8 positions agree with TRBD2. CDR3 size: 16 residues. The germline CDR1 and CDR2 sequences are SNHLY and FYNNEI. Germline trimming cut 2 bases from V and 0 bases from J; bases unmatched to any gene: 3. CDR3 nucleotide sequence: TGTGCCAGCAGTGAAACGGGGGGGAGCTCCTACAATGAGCAGTTCTTC. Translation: CASSETGGSSYNEQFF. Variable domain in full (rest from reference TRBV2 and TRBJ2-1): EPEVTQTPSHQVTQMGQEVILRCVPISNHLYFYWYRQILGQKVEFLVSFYNNEISEKSEIFDDQFSVERPDGSNFTLKIRSTKLEDSAMYFCASSETGGSSYNEQFFGPGTRLTVL.

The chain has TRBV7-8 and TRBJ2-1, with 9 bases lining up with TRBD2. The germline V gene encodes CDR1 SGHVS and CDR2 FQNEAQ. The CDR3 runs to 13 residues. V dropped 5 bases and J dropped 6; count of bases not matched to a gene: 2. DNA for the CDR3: TGTGCCAGCAGCGTGACTAGCGGCAATGAGCAGTTCTTC. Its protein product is CASSVTSGNEQFF.

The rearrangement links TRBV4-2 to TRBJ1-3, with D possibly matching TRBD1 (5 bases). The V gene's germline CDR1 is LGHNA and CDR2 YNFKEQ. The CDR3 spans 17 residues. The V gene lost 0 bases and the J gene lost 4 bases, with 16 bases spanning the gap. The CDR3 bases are TGTGCCAGCAGCCAAGATACCAGGCCAGGGAGGGGAAACACCATATATTTT. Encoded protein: CASSQDTRPGRGNTIYF.

The CDR3 DNA reads TGTGCCAGCAGCCCTTTCGGGGGGGAGAACACCGGGGAGCTGTTTTTT. It encodes CASSPFGGENTGELFF. The gene calls are TRBV5-6 and TRBJ2-2, with 8 bases fitting TRBD2. Looked up from germline, CDR1 is SGHDT and CDR2 is YYEEEE. Trimming took 4 bases from V and 1 from J; bases not matched to a gene: 6. The CDR3 runs 16 residues. Filled out from reference TRBV5-6 and TRBJ2-2, the complete variable domain reads DAGVTQSPTHLIKTRGQQVTLRCSPKSGHDTVSWYQQALGQGPQFIFQYYEEEERQRGNFPDRFSGHQFPNYSSELNVNALLLGDSALYLCASSPFGGENTGELFFGEGSRLTVL.

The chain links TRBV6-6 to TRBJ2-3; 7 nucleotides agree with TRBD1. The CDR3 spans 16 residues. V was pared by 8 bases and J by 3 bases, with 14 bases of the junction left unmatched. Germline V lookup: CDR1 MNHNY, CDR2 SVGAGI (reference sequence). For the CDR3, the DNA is TGTGCCAGCGAAAGACTCAGGGGGTTAGGTACAGATACGCAGTATTTT. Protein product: CASERLRGLGTDTQYF.

DNA of the CDR3: TGTGCCAGCAGCGTAGCTGGAGGGCAAGATACGCAGTATTTT. It is translated as CASSVAGGQDTQYF. The chain carries TRBV9 and TRBJ2-3, with TRBD2 as a possible D gene (6 bases). V was trimmed by 0 bases and J by 5 bases, leaving 10 bases between them. The CDR3 runs to 14 residues. Germline values: CDR1 SGDLS, CDR2 YYNGEE.

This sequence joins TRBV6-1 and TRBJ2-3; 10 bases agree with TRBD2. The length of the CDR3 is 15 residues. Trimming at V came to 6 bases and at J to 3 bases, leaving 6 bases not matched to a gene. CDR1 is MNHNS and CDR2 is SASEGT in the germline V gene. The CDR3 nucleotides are TGTGCCAGCAGGACCGGGACTAGCGAAACAGATACGCAGTATTTT. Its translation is CASRTGTSETDTQYF.

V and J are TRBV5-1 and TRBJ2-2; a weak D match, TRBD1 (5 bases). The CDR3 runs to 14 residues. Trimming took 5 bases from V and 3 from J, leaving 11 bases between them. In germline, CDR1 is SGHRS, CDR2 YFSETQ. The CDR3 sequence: CASRSSRDTGELFF. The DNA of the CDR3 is TGCGCCAGCAGATCTTCCAGGGACACCGGGGAGCTGTTTTTT.

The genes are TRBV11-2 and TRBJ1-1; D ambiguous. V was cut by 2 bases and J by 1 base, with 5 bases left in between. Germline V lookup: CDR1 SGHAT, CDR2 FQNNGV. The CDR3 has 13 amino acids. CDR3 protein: CASSLNRNTEAFF. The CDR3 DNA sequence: TGTGCCAGCAGCTTAAACAGGAACACTGAAGCTTTCTTT. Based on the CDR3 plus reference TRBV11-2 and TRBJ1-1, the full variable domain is EAGVAQSPRYKIIEKRQSVAFWCNPISGHATLYWYQQILGQGPKLLIQFQNNGVVDDSQLPKDRFSAERLKGVDSTLKIQPAKLEDSAVYLCASSLNRNTEAFFGQGTRLTVV.

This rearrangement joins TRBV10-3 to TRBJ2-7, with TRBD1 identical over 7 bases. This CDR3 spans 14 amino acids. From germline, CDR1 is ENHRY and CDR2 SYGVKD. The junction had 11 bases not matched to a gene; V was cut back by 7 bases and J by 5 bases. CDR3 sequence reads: CAITPTGSSHEQYF. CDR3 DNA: TGTGCCATCACCCCGACAGGGAGCAGCCACGAGCAGTACTTC.

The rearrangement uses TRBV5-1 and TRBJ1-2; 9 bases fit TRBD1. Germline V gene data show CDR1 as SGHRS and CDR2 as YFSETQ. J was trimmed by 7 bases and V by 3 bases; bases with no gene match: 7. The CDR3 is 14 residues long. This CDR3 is CASSSGGQGSGYTF. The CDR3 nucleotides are TGCGCCAGCAGCTCGGGTGGACAGGGGAGTGGCTACACCTTC.

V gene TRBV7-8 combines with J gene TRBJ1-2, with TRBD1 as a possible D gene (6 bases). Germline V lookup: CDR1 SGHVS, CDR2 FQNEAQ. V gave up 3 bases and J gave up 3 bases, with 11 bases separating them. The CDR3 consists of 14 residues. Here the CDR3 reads CASSLGARDYGYTF. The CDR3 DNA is TGTGCCAGCAGCTTGGGGGCGAGGGACTATGGCTACACCTTC.

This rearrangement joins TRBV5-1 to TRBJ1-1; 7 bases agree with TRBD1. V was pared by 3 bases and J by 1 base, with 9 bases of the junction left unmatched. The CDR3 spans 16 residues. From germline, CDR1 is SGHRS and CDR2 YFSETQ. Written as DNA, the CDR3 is TGCGCCAGCAGCTCCGATCCCGGGACAGCGAACACTGAAGCTTTCTTT. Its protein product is CASSSDPGTANTEAFF. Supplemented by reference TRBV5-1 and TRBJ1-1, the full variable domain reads KAGVTQTPRYLIKTRGQQVTLSCSPISGHRSVSWYQQTPGQGLQFLFEYFSETQRNKGNFPGRFSGRQFSNSRSEMNVSTLELGDSALYLCASSSDPGTANTEAFFGQGTRLTVV.

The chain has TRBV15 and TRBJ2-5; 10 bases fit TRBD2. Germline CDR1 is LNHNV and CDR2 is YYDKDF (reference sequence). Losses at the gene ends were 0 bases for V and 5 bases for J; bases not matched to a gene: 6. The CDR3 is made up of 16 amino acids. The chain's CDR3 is CATSRDSGGPMETQYF. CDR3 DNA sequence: TGTGCCACCAGCAGAGATAGCGGGGGGCCTATGGAGACCCAGTACTTC.

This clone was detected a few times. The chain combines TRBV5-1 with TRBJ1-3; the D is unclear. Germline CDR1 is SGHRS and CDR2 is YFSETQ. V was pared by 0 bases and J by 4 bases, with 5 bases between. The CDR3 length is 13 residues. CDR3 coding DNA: TGCGCCAGCAGCTTGGAGACAGGAAACACCATATATTTT. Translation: CASSLETGNTIYF.

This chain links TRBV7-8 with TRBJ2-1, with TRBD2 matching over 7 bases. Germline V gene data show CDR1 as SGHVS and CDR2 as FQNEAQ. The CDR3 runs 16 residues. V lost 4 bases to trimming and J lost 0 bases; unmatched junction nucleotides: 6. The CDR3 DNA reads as TGTGCCAGCAGCTCCGCCCTAGCGGACTCCTACAATGAGCAGTTCTTC. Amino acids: CASSSALADSYNEQFF.